Listed below are T cell receptor beta chains from one sample, sequenced in a study of blood T cell repertoires in COVID-19. Clones were read by immunoSEQ multiplex PCR, and TCRdb kept only the in-frame ones, dropping some. The sample holds some 250,000 clones; 80% to 90% are singletons and the top ten take around 10%. The source material was PBMCs or T cells enriched from blood (not recorded which). The receptors were gathered from a man in his forties or fifties who had recovered from COVID-19. The CDR3 runs from the conserved cysteine through the conserved F or W. D genes are given only for firm matches. Clone sizes are given selectively: once, few, many, or a class where the clone is expanded.

v_gene	abundance	j_gene	d_gene	CDR3aa	CDR3nt
TRBV7-2	.	TRBJ2-1	TRBD2	CASSLVAGGTYNEQFF	TGTGCCAGCAGCTTAGTAGCGGGAGGTACCTACAATGAGCAGTTCTTC
TRBV19	.	TRBJ1-2	.	CASSAGEGGYGYTF	TGTGCCAGTAGTGCGGGAGAGGGTGGCTATGGCTACACCTTC
TRBV14	.	TRBJ2-1	.	CASSPRMSSYNEQFF	TGTGCCAGCAGCCCTCGCATGAGCTCCTACAATGAGCAGTTCTTC
TRBV5-4	once	TRBJ1-2	TRBD1	CASRMGSGQGRYGYTF	TGTGCCAGCAGAATGGGAAGCGGACAGGGAAGATATGGCTACACCTTC
TRBV19	.	TRBJ1-1	.	CASSVGQVNTEAFF	TGTGCCAGTAGTGTGGGGCAGGTTAACACTGAAGCTTTCTTT
TRBV19	once	TRBJ2-3	TRBD1	CASSNSGTGDPTDTQYF	TGTGCCAGTAGTAACTCCGGGACAGGGGACCCCACAGATACGCAGTATTTT
TRBV5-1	.	TRBJ2-7	TRBD1	CASSLQGDYEQYF	TGCGCCAGCAGCTTGCAGGGGGACTACGAGCAGTACTTC
TRBV5-1	.	TRBJ1-1	TRBD1	CASSLDVGGYNTEAFF	TGCGCCAGCAGCTTGGATGTAGGGGGCTATAACACTGAAGCTTTCTTT
TRBV7-8	.	TRBJ2-7	TRBD2	CASSLSGGLKSYEQYF	TGTGCCAGCAGCCTATCGGGGGGGCTCAAATCCTACGAGCAGTACTTC
TRBV2	.	TRBJ1-5	.	CASCLEAPGSNQPQHF	TGTGCCAGTTGTTTGGAGGCCCCTGGGAGCAATCAGCCCCAGCATTTT
TRBV12-3/TRBV12-4	.	TRBJ1-1	.	CASSFAGHTEAFF	TGTGCCAGCAGTTTCGCAGGGCACACTGAAGCTTTCTTT
TRBV5-1	.	TRBJ2-3	TRBD1	CASSFGTGITDTQYF	TGCGCCAGCAGCTTCGGGACAGGGATTACCGATACGCAGTATTTT
TRBV19	.	TRBJ2-1	.	CASSIDSAAYNEQFF	TGTGCCAGTAGTATTGATTCGGCGGCCTACAATGAGCAGTTCTTC
TRBV5-8	once	TRBJ1-2	TRBD1	CASSLRDREAYGYTF	TGTGCCAGCAGCCTCCGGGACAGGGAAGCGTATGGCTACACCTTC
TRBV2	.	TRBJ2-7	TRBD1	CASNSQGAYEQYF	TGTGCCAGCAATTCCCAGGGGGCCTACGAGCAGTACTTC
TRBV10-2	.	TRBJ2-1	TRBD2	CASTLAGGSAGSYNEQFF	TGCGCCAGCACTCTAGCGGGAGGTTCGGCTGGCTCCTACAATGAGCAGTTCTTC
TRBV3-1/TRBV3-2	.	TRBJ2-7	TRBD2	CASSQDGGVYYEQYF	TGTGCCAGCAGCCAAGATGGGGGGGTTTACTACGAGCAGTACTTC
TRBV10-2	.	TRBJ1-2	TRBD1	CASSPGTGGADYGYTF	TGCGCCAGCAGCCCGGGAACAGGGGGCGCAGACTATGGCTACACCTTC
TRBV7-6	once	TRBJ2-1	TRBD2	CASSSRLAGGHNEQFF	TGTGCCAGCAGCTCCCGACTAGCGGGGGGGCACAATGAGCAGTTCTTC
TRBV11-2	.	TRBJ2-2	TRBD2	CASSRTSLTGELFF	TGTGCCAGCAGCCGGACTAGCCTCACCGGGGAGCTGTTTTTT
TRBV5-1	.	TRBJ1-2	TRBD1	CASSSGQGAPVYGYTF	TGCGCCAGCAGCTCGGGACAGGGGGCGCCTGTCTATGGCTACACCTTC
TRBV5-6	once	TRBJ1-3	TRBD1	CASSSDRVGYWASGNTIYF	TGTGCCAGCAGTTCCGACAGGGTTGGTTACTGGGCCTCTGGAAACACCATATATTTT
TRBV2	.	TRBJ1-1	.	CASQQGLMNTEAFF	TGTGCCAGCCAGCAGGGGCTCATGAACACTGAAGCTTTCTTT
TRBV7-9	.	TRBJ2-3	.	CASSGRGRGSWTDTQYF	TGTGCCAGCAGCGGTAGGGGCAGGGGTTCGTGGACAGATACGCAGTATTTT
TRBV28	.	TRBJ1-2	TRBD1	CASSRTGANYGYTF	TGTGCCAGCAGCCGGACAGGGGCTAACTATGGCTACACCTTC
TRBV5-1	few	TRBJ2-1	TRBD2	CASSLGLAGYNEQFF	TGCGCCAGCAGCTTGGGTCTAGCGGGGTACAATGAGCAGTTCTTC
TRBV24-1	.	TRBJ2-1	TRBD1	CATSESGQGYEQFF	TGTGCCACCAGTGAATCCGGACAGGGGTATGAGCAGTTCTTC
TRBV19	.	TRBJ1-5	TRBD1	CASSATGEGNQPQHF	TGTGCCAGTAGTGCGACAGGGGAAGGCAATCAGCCCCAGCATTTT
TRBV19	few	TRBJ2-1	.	CASTGTRFSYNEQFF	TGTGCCAGTACCGGCACTAGATTCTCCTACAATGAGCAGTTCTTC
TRBV27	.	TRBJ1-2	TRBD1	CASSPQTGYRGYGYTF	TGTGCCAGCAGTCCGCAGACAGGGTATAGGGGATATGGCTACACCTTC
TRBV11-2	.	TRBJ1-1	.	CASSPQTWNTEAFF	TGTGCCAGCAGCCCGCAGACATGGAACACTGAAGCTTTCTTT
TRBV25-1	.	TRBJ1-5	.	CASSDTNQPQHF	TGTGCCAGCAGTGATACAAATCAGCCCCAGCATTTT
TRBV5-8	.	TRBJ2-1	.	CASSSLSSYNEQFF	TGTGCCAGCAGCTCCCTCAGCTCCTACAATGAGCAGTTCTTC
TRBV13	.	TRBJ2-3	TRBD2	CASSPPSAGGWDTQYF	TGTGCCAGCAGCCCCCCCTCAGCGGGGGGTTGGGATACGCAGTATTTT
TRBV19	.	TRBJ1-1	.	CASTPFGGTLSRMNTEAFF	TGTGCCAGTACTCCCTTCGGGGGGACACTAAGTCGTATGAACACTGAAGCTTTCTTT
TRBV11-3	.	TRBJ2-7	.	CASSLGSGPEQYF	TGTGCCAGCAGCTTAGGGTCAGGGCCCGAGCAGTACTTC
TRBV5-5	.	TRBJ1-5	.	CASSLTDGKNQPQHF	TGTGCCAGCAGCCTGACAGACGGAAAGAATCAGCCCCAGCATTTT
TRBV12-3/TRBV12-4	once	TRBJ2-1	TRBD1	CASSSGTVSEQFF	TGTGCCAGCAGTTCCGGGACAGTAAGTGAGCAGTTCTTC
TRBV9	.	TRBJ2-3	TRBD2	CASTEGGLAGSVTQYF	TGTGCCAGCACCGAGGGGGGACTAGCGGGGTCCGTGACGCAGTATTTT
TRBV19	.	TRBJ2-5	.	CASSPTGTAETQYF	TGTGCCAGTAGTCCTACAGGGACGGCGGAGACCCAGTACTTC
TRBV4-1	.	TRBJ2-7	TRBD1	CASRTRGYGNYEQYF	TGCGCCAGCCGAACCAGGGGGTACGGGAACTACGAGCAGTACTTC
TRBV4-1	.	TRBJ2-7	.	CASSEGGGTYEQYF	TGCGCCAGCAGCGAAGGGGGGGGGACCTACGAGCAGTACTTC
TRBV13	few	TRBJ2-4	.	CASTSRGLASAKNIQYF	TGTGCCAGCACCTCCAGGGGTTTGGCCTCGGCCAAAAACATTCAGTACTTC
TRBV7-7	.	TRBJ2-7	TRBD1	CASSLDPGQGGEQYF	TGTGCTAGCAGCTTAGACCCGGGACAGGGTGGCGAGCAGTACTTC
TRBV5-1	.	TRBJ2-2	.	CASSLDGQQNTGELFF	TGCGCCAGCAGCTTGGATGGACAACAGAACACCGGGGAGCTGTTTTTT
TRBV6-5	.	TRBJ2-2	.	CASSYRAGELFF	TGTGCCAGCAGTTACCGGGCCGGGGAGCTGTTTTTT
TRBV3-1/TRBV3-2	.	TRBJ1-2	TRBD1	CASSQTGTDDFYGYTF	TGTGCCAGCAGCCAGACCGGGACAGACGACTTCTATGGCTACACCTTC